The rows below give T cell receptor beta chains drawn from one sample of a study of T cell responses to AZD1222 COVID-19 vaccine. Clones were read by immunoSEQ multiplex PCR, and TCRdb kept only the in-frame ones, dropping some. The repertoire holds 85,000 to 100,000 clones, about 89% seen once, with 5% in the top ten. Sequenced material: peripheral blood, taken 28 days after the second AZD1222 dose. The receptors originated from an adult who received the AZD1222 COVID-19 vaccine. The CDR3 runs from the conserved cysteine through the conserved F or W. Fields, in order: J gene, D gene, V gene, CDR3 protein. D genes are given only for firm matches.

TRBJ2-7	.	TRBV3-1/TRBV3-2	CASSRRYEQYF
TRBJ1-2	TRBD1	TRBV5-1	CASSNTGTGGYTF
TRBJ2-1	.	TRBV18	CASSPNTGGTGSNEQFF
TRBJ2-2	.	TRBV5-1	CASRPSGETGELFF
TRBJ1-4	.	TRBV30	CAWSGQLGEKLFF
TRBJ2-5	.	TRBV7-2	CASSLAGQKETQYF
TRBJ1-1	TRBD1	TRBV19	CASRTGMNRENTEAFF
TRBJ1-2	.	TRBV2	CASSVQTGYGYTF
TRBJ1-1	.	TRBV27	CASSKNPDRSNTEAFF
TRBJ2-2	.	TRBV5-4	CASSPISRDAGELFF
TRBJ1-4	TRBD1	TRBV6-5	CASSYYPDRGLFF
TRBJ2-1	TRBD2	TRBV5-1	CASSLTGGSYNEQFF
TRBJ1-1	.	TRBV6-4	CASSQTDLGGGTEAFF
TRBJ2-7	.	TRBV6-4	CASRVGVGSRYEQYF
TRBJ2-7	.	TRBV30	CAWSTSYEQYF
TRBJ1-1	TRBD1	TRBV11-3	CASSIGGTVRTEAFF
TRBJ2-2	TRBD2	TRBV19	CASAIAGQRTGELFF
TRBJ2-1	.	TRBV6-5	CASSYSLLPSDEQFF
TRBJ2-7	.	TRBV7-2	CASSFTPGSYEQYF
TRBJ1-1	TRBD1	TRBV11-2	CASSPNRDRDPRAF
TRBJ2-3	TRBD1	TRBV11-2	CASSWGQGRDADTQYF
TRBJ2-7	.	TRBV4-1	CASSQASSRGYEQYF
TRBJ2-5	.	TRBV7-3	CASSLTRAPLETQYF
TRBJ1-2	.	TRBV11-2	CASSLALQGNYGYTF
TRBJ1-1	.	TRBV11-3	CASSLQWDTEAFF
TRBJ2-1	.	TRBV7-2	CASSLMGGGAVREQFF
TRBJ1-2	TRBD1	TRBV6-1	CASSELLTGGFGNYGYTF
TRBJ1-4	.	TRBV18	CASSPRPTGKQDLFF
TRBJ2-7	.	TRBV11-1	CASSMGPGRSSYEQYF